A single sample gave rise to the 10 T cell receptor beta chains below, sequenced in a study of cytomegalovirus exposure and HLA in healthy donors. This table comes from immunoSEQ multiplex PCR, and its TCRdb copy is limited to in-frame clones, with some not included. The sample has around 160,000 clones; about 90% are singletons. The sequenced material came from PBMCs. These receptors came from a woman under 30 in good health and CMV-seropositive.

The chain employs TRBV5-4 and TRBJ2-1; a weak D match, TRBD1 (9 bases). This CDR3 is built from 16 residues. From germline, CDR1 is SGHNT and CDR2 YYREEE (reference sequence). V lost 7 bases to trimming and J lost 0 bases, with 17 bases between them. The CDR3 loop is CASGRGGQGSYNEQFF. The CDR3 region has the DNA TGTGCCAGCGGCCGGGGGGGACAGGGCTCCTACAATGAGCAGTTCTTC.

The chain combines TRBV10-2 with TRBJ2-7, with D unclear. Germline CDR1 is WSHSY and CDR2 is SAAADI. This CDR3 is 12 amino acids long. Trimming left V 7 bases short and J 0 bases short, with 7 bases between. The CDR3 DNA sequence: TGCGCCAGCACCCAGTCCTCCTACGAGCAGTACTTC. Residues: CASTQSSYEQYF.

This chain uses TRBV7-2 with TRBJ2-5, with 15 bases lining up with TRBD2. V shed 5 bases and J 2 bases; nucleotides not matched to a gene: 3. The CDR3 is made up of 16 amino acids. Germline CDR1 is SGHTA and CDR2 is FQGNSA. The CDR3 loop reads CASSLGTSGGQETQYF. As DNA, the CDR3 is TGTGCCAGCAGCCTAGGGACTAGCGGGGGGCAAGAGACCCAGTACTTC.

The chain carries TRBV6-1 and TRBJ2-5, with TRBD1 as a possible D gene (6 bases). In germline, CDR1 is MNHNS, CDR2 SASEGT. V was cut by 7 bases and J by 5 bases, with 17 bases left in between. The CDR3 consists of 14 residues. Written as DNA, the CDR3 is TGTGCCAGCACCCCGGAAGGAAGGGGGGAGACCCAGTACTTC. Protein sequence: CASTPEGRGETQYF.

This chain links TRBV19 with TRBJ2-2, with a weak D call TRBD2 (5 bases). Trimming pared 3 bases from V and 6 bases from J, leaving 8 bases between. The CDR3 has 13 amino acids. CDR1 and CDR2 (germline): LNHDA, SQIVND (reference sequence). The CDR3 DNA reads TGTGCCAGTAGTATCGGGATCGCCGGGGAGCTGTTTTTT. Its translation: CASSIGIAGELFF.

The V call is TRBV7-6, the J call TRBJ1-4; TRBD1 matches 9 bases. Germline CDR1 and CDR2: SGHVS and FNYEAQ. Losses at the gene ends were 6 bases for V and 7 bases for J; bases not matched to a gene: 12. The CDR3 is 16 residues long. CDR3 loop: CASSSAPGQGFEKLFF. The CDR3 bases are TGTGCCAGCAGTTCAGCGCCAGGACAGGGGTTTGAAAAACTGTTTTTT. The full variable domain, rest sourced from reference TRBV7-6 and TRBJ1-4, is GAGVSQSPRYKVTKRGQDVALRCDPISGHVSLYWYRQALGQGPEFLTYFNYEAQQDKSGLPNDRFSAERPEGSISTLTIQRTEQRDSAMYRCASSSAPGQGFEKLFFGSGTQLSVL.

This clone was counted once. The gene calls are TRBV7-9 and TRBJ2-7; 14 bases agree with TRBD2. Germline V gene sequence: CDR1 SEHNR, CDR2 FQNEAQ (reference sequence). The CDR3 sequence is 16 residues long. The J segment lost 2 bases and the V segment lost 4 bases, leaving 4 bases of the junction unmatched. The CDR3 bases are TGTGCCAGCAGCTCGGGACTAGCGGGAGACCCCTACGAGCAGTACTTC. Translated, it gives CASSSGLAGDPYEQYF.

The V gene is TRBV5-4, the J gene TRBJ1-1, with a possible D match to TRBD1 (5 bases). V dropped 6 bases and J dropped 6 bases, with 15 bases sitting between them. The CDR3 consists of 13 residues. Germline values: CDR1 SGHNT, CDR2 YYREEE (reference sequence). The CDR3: CASKITGLAEAFF. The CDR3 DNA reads TGTGCCAGCAAGATCACAGGTTTAGCTGAAGCTTTCTTT.

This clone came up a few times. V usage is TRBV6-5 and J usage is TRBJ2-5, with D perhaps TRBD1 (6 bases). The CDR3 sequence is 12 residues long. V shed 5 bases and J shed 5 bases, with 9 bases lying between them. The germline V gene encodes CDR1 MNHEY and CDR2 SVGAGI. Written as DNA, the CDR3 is TGTGCCAGCAGTCGGGACATGGAGACCCAGTACTTC. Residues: CASSRDMETQYF.

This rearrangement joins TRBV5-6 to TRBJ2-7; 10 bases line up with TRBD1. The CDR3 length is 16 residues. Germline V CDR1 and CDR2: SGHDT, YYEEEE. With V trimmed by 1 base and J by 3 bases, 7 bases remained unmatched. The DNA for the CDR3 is TGTGCCAGCAGCTTGCCCCCGGGACAGGGGTTCTACGAGCAGTACTTC. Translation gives CASSLPPGQGFYEQYF. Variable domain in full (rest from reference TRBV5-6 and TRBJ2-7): DAGVTQSPTHLIKTRGQQVTLRCSPKSGHDTVSWYQQALGQGPQFIFQYYEEEERQRGNFPDRFSGHQFPNYSSELNVNALLLGDSALYLCASSLPPGQGFYEQYFGPGTRLTVT.